The clone carrying this T cell receptor (beta chain) occurred a few times. Recruitment covered under 25 US areas and drew participants whose ages spanned roughly 18 to 100 years. Participants' reported clinical history set cohort assignment. The CDR3 extends over 14 amino acids. Germline V gene sequence: CDR1 SNHLY, CDR2 FYNNEI. With 6 bases removed from V and 8 bases from J, the gap between germline ends came to 14 bases. These data originate in a study of blood T cell repertoires in COVID-19. The authors' processing: Using reference gene primer amplification, nucleated cell counts were estimated. Measured with immunoSEQ multiplex PCR; TCRdb has only the in-frame clones, and not every one. D and trimming come from the DNA, and the V and J calls and clone size come from that table. The sample has fewer than 400,000 clones, 80% to 90% seen once.

This clonotype was obtained from a man younger than 40 who had recovered from COVID-19. Sequenced input: PBMCs or T cells enriched from blood (not recorded which). The rearrangement joins TRBV2 to TRBJ1-6; TRBD1 might be the D (5 bases). CDR3 in amino acids: CASSLGGADSPLHF. In nucleotides, the CDR3 is TGTGCCAGCAGCCTCGGGGGAGCCGATTCACCCCTCCACTTT.